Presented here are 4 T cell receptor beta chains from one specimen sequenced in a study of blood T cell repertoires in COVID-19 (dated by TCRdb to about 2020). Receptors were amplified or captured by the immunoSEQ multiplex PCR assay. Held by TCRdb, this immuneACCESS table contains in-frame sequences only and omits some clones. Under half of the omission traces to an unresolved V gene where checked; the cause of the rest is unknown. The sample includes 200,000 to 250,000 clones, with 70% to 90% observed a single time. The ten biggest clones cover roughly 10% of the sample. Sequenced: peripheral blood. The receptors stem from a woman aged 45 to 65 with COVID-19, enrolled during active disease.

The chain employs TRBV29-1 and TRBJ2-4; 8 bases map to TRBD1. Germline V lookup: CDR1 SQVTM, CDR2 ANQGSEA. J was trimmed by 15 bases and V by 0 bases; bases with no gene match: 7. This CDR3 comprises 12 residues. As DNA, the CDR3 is TGCAGCGTTGAAGAAGGGGACAGGTGGCGGTACTTC. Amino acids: CSVEEGDRWRYF. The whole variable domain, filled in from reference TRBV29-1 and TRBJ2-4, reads SAVISQKPSRDICQRGTSLTIQCQVDSQVTMMFWYRQQPGQSLTLIATANQGSEATYESGFVIDKFPISRPNLTFSTLTVSNMSPEDSSIYLCSVEEGDRWRYFGAGTRLSVL.

CDR3 DNA sequence: TGCGCCAGCAGTCTGGGGACTGTCCACACAGATACGCAGTATTTT. Amino acid sequence: CASSLGTVHTDTQYF. The chain links TRBV5-1 to TRBJ2-3, with D perhaps matching TRBD2 (6 bases). Per germline, CDR1 SGHRS and CDR2 YFSETQ. The CDR3 consists of 15 residues. The ends were cut back, 5 bases at V and 2 bases at J, with 15 bases in the middle.

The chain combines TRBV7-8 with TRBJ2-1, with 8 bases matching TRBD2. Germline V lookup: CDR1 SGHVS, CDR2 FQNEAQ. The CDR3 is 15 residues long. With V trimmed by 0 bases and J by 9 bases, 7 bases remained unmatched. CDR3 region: CASSLATWTSTEQFF. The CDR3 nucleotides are TGTGCCAGCAGCTTAGCTACCTGGACTAGCACTGAGCAGTTCTTC.

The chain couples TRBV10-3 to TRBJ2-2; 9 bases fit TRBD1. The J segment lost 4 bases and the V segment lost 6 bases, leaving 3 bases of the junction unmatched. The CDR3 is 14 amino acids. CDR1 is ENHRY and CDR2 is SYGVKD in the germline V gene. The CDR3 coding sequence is TGTGCCATCAGCTCGACAGGGGGCACCGGGGAGCTGTTTTTT. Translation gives CAISSTGGTGELFF.